Presented here are 11 T cell receptor beta chains from one specimen sequenced in a study of identical twins (dated by TCRdb to about 2016). Library preparation used 5' RACE. The listed sequencing device is Illumina HiSeq 2000. TCRdb redid the processing of the public reads, applying fastp at Q25 and MiXCR, and retained in-frame beta chains. Rows matching on CDR3 protein sequence are summarized as one entry with the most common DNA and genes. The table for this sample lists 450,000 or so distinct CDR3 sequences; 20% to 25% of them were counted only once. The ten largest make up over 2.5% of the sample. In addition, the sample was reused for a study of T cells expressing NK-cell markers.

The sequencing input was CD4+ T cells sorted from blood. These receptor sequences come from a woman aged 18 to 35 in good health.

This clonotype appeared a few times. V is TRBV27 and J is TRBJ1-2; D is perhaps TRBD1 (6 bases). The V gene's germline CDR1 is MNHEY and CDR2 SMNVEV (reference sequence). The V end was cut by 2 bases, the J end by 4 bases, with 14 bases between. The CDR3 consists of 15 residues. Written as DNA, the CDR3 is TGTGCCAGCAGTTTACATCACAGGGATGCCTATGGCTACACCTTC. This codes for CASSLHHRDAYGYTF.

The chain employs TRBV5-1 and TRBJ2-1; D perhaps matches TRBD1 (5 bases). This CDR3 is built from 15 residues. The germline V and J ends were trimmed by 1 base and 6 bases, with 14 bases remaining between them. Germline values: CDR1 SGHRS, CDR2 YFSETQ. In DNA, the CDR3 is TGCGCCAGCAGCTTGTTGGGTCTCAGGGCCAATGAGCAGTTCTTC. Protein: CASSLLGLRANEQFF.

The rearrangement joins TRBV20-1 to TRBJ2-7; tentatively, D is TRBD1 (6 bases). This CDR3 has 13 residues. V was pared by 6 bases and J by 4 bases, with 16 bases between. Germline V gives CDR1 DFQATT, CDR2 SNEGSKA (reference sequence). The CDR3 here is CSAPKSTGYEQYF. The CDR3 region has the DNA TGCAGTGCCCCTAAATCGACAGGATACGAGCAGTACTTC.

This chain connects TRBV28 to TRBJ2-3, with D tentatively TRBD1 (6 bases). Germline V gene lookup returns CDR1 MDHEN and CDR2 SYDVKM. The V end lost 2 bases, the J end lost 4 bases, and 13 bases lay between the germline ends. The length of the CDR3 is 15 residues. In nucleotides, the CDR3 is TGTGCCAGCAGTTTAAGGGCGTCAGGGGCAGATACGCAGTATTTT. It codes for CASSLRASGADTQYF.

This chain joins TRBV20-1 and TRBJ1-2; D unresolved. Germline CDR1 and CDR2: DFQATT and SNEGSKA (reference sequence). The length of the CDR3 is 11 residues. The V and J ends lost 7 bases and 2 bases respectively, with 8 bases between them. The CDR3 loop reads CSVSGNYGYTF. The CDR3 bases are TGCAGTGTCTCGGGGAACTATGGCTACACCTTC.

This clonotype was counted a few times. The V call is TRBV5-6, the J call TRBJ1-2; 7 bases are shared with TRBD1. The germline V gene encodes CDR1 SGHDT and CDR2 YYEEEE. Trimming took 1 base from V and 3 from J; bases not matched to a gene: 9. The CDR3 has 16 residues. The CDR3 protein is CASSLLKSGGDYGYTF. The CDR3 coding sequence is TGTGCCAGCAGCTTGTTAAAGTCAGGGGGGGACTATGGCTACACCTTC. The variable domain in full, completed from reference TRBV5-6 and TRBJ1-2, reads DAGVTQSPTHLIKTRGQQVTLRCSPKSGHDTVSWYQQALGQGPQFIFQYYEEEERQRGNFPDRFSGHQFPNYSSELNVNALLLGDSALYLCASSLLKSGGDYGYTFGSGTRLTVV.

The rearrangement joins TRBV5-1 to TRBJ2-5, with TRBD2 identical over 14 bases. Losses at the gene ends were 4 bases for V and 3 bases for J; bases not matched to a gene: 8. Per the germline V gene, CDR1 is SGHRS and CDR2 is YFSETQ. The CDR3 length is 17 residues. The CDR3 DNA reads TGCGCCAGCAGCACTAGGACTAGCGGGAGGATGAAAGAGACCCAGTACTTC. Amino acids: CASSTRTSGRMKETQYF.

This clonotype was recorded at least ten times. The chain links TRBV12-3 or TRBV12-4 to TRBJ1-1; 9 nucleotides align to TRBD1. The CDR3 is 14 residues long. J lost 1 base, V lost 4 bases, and 1 base had no gene match. The CDR3 DNA reads TGTGCCAGCAGTTGGGACAGGGCGAACACTGAAGCTTTCTTT. It yields the protein CASSWDRANTEAFF.

This clonotype was counted a few times. The chain links TRBV25-1 to TRBJ1-1; no firm D call. This CDR3 has 13 residues. Germline CDR1 is MGHDK and CDR2 is SYGVNS. The V end was cut by 6 bases, the J end by 6 bases, with 14 bases between. CDR3 coding DNA: TGTGCCAGCAGGTACGGCGGTATGGCTGAAGCTTTCTTT. This sequence encodes CASRYGGMAEAFF.

This chain links TRBV29-1 with TRBJ2-6; D perhaps matches TRBD1 (5 bases). The germline CDR1 and CDR2 sequences are SQVTM and ANQGSEA. The CDR3 has 17 amino acids. The V and J ends lost 8 bases and 2 bases respectively, with 22 bases between them. The CDR3 spells CSTPYRPHRAGANVLTF. As DNA, the CDR3 is TGCAGCACCCCCTACAGGCCCCACCGTGCTGGGGCCAACGTCCTGACTTTC.

A remark on this clonotype: Compared with germline, one end of the junction differs, possibly owing to a read error. The chain recombines TRBV2 with TRBJ2-7, with 8 positions matching TRBD2. Germline lookup yields CDR1 SNHLY and CDR2 FYNNEI. The CDR3 spans 12 residues. CDR3 amino acids: CASSEAGRAGVF. Here the CDR3 DNA reads TGTGCCAGCAGTGAAGCCGGGAGAGCGGGAGTCTTC.